This T cell receptor beta chain came from a study of shared clonotypes between healthy human individuals. General study points: Roughly 4.6% of naive CD4 clonotypes were common to several donors.

Only in-frame clones appear in the TCRdb table, and some are missing; sequencing was by immunoSEQ multiplex PCR. Among about 710,000 clones, approximately 77% were seen once, and the ten largest hold approximately 1.7%. Note on this clone: What it recognizes is unknown.

The CDR3 contains 15 residues. CDR1 is MDHEN, CDR2 SYDVKM, per germline. J was trimmed by 7 bases and V by 7 bases; bases with no gene match: 12. This chain uses TRBV28 with TRBJ2-2; 7 bases line up with TRBD2. The sequencing input was memory CD4+ T cells sorted from blood. Subset denoted: CD45RA-negative fraction. The receptor's source is a woman aged 25 to 39 in good health. CDR3 nucleotides: TGTGCCAGCACCCTCGGGGGGTTAACCGGCGGGGAGCTGTTTTTT. It translates to CASTLGGLTGGELFF.